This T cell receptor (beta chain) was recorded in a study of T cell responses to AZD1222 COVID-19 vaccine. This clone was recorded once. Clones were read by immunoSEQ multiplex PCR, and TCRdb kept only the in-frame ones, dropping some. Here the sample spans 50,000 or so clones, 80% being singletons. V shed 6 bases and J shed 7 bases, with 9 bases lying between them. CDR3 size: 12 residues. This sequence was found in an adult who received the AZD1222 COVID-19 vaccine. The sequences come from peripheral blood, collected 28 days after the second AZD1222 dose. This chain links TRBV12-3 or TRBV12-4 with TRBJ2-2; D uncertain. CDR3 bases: TGTGCCAGCAGGCCTTCGGGCGGGGAGCTGTTTTTT. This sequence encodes CASRPSGGELFF.